Listed here are 25 T cell receptor beta chains from one sample, sequenced in a study of blood T cell repertoires in COVID-19. TCRdb's table, derived via immunoSEQ multiplex PCR, lists solely in-frame clones and lacks some. The table records over 300,000 clones, nearly 90% of them present only once. Material: PBMCs or T cells enriched from blood (not recorded which). The receptors shown here come from a woman aged 25 to 45 who had recovered from COVID-19.

This clone is a singleton in its sample. The genes are TRBV30 and TRBJ1-2; no firm D call. The CDR3 is 13 amino acids. Per the germline V gene, CDR1 is GTSNPN and CDR2 is SVGIG (reference sequence). Trimming stripped 4 bases from V and 4 bases from J, with 13 bases between. The CDR3 DNA reads TGTGCCTGGACGCAACTGGAGACCTATGGCTACACCTTC. Protein sequence: CAWTQLETYGYTF.

In the case of this clone: Other DNA sequences within the sample encode an identical CDR3. The chain uses TRBV2 and TRBJ1-2, with D perhaps TRBD1 (6 bases). Germline V gives CDR1 SNHLY, CDR2 FYNNEI. The CDR3 runs to 13 residues. V lost 3 bases to trimming and J lost 4 bases, with 9 bases between them. The CDR3 DNA follows: TGTGCCAGCAGTGAGGACAGATCCTATGGCTACACCTTC. Translation: CASSEDRSYGYTF.

This rearrangement joins TRBV9 to TRBJ1-5; the D gene is possibly TRBD1 (5 bases). This CDR3 spans 15 amino acids. Germline values: CDR1 SGDLS, CDR2 YYNGEE. V was cut by 0 bases and J by 4 bases, with 11 bases left in between. The CDR3 here is CASSVEGNGNQPQHF. The CDR3 DNA reads as TGTGCCAGCAGCGTAGAGGGGAACGGTAATCAGCCCCAGCATTTT.

V is TRBV19 and J is TRBJ2-1; TRBD2 is a possible D gene (7 bases). The germline V and J ends were trimmed by 7 bases and 0 bases, with 13 bases remaining between them. Germline-derived CDR1 and CDR2 are LNHDA and SQIVND (reference sequence). The CDR3 sequence is 15 residues long. CDR3 coding DNA: TGTGCCAGTACCCTGGGAGGGGGCTCCTACAATGAGCAGTTCTTC. Protein: CASTLGGGSYNEQFF.

This clone was seen only a few times. J is TRBJ1-3 and V is TRBV6-5, with 11 bases that match TRBD1. This CDR3 spans 15 amino acids. J lost 2 bases, V lost 7 bases, and 4 bases had no gene match. Germline V gene data show CDR1 as MNHEY and CDR2 as SVGAGI. CDR3 nucleotides: TGTGCCAGCATAGGACAGGGGGCGACTGGAAACACCATATATTTT. It codes for CASIGQGATGNTIYF.

The chain joins TRBV19 to TRBJ1-5; 8 bases match TRBD1. The CDR3 runs 17 residues. Germline CDR1 LNHDA, CDR2 SQIVND (reference sequence). Losses at the gene ends were 6 bases for V and 6 bases for J; bases not matched to a gene: 16. CDR3 DNA: TGTGCCAGTAGCCTAAGTAAAGGGACAGGCATTCTTCAGCCCCAGCATTTT. It yields the protein CASSLSKGTGILQPQHF.

The chain employs TRBV28 and TRBJ1-1, with D possibly being TRBD1 (5 bases). Germline loops: CDR1 MDHEN, CDR2 SYDVKM. The germline V and J ends were trimmed by 3 bases and 11 bases, with 10 bases remaining between them. This CDR3 spans 11 amino acids. In nucleotides, the CDR3 is TGTGCCAGCAGTTTGACGGGGGGTGCTTTCTTT. Encoded protein: CASSLTGGAFF. The variable domain in full, with the rest retrieved from reference TRBV28 and TRBJ1-1, is DVKVTQSSRYLVKRTGEKVFLECVQDMDHENMFWYRQDPGLGLRLIYFSYDVKMKEKGDIPEGYSVSREKKERFSLILESASTNQTSMYLCASSLTGGAFFGQGTRLTVV.

The gene calls are TRBV12-3 or TRBV12-4 and TRBJ1-1; the D is unclear. The length of the CDR3 is 13 residues. V was shortened by 6 bases and J by 1 base, with 9 bases between the two germline ends. The CDR3 bases are TGTGCCAGCAGCCTACAGACGAACACTGAAGCTTTCTTT. This sequence encodes CASSLQTNTEAFF.

The V call is TRBV12-3 or TRBV12-4, the J call TRBJ1-2; no clear D. This CDR3 spans 13 amino acids. The germline V and J ends were trimmed by 5 bases and 2 bases, with 9 bases remaining between them. The CDR3 bases are TGTGCCAGCAGTCAACTGATGAACTATGGCTACACCTTC. As protein: CASSQLMNYGYTF.

The V gene is TRBV14, the J gene TRBJ1-6; D is perhaps TRBD1 (5 bases). V lost 0 bases to trimming and J lost 5 bases, with 5 bases between them. The CDR3 runs 14 residues. Germline lookup yields CDR1 SGHDN and CDR2 FVKESK. The CDR3 protein is CASSQETDNSPLHF. The DNA of the CDR3 is TGTGCCAGCAGCCAAGAGACAGATAATTCACCCCTCCACTTT.

Concerning this clone: Other nucleotide sequences from this sample produce the same CDR3. V is TRBV5-1 and J is TRBJ2-1, with TRBD2 identical over 14 bases. CDR3 size: 15 residues. Germline values: CDR1 SGHRS, CDR2 YFSETQ. The ends lost 4 bases at V and 6 bases at J; junction bases unmatched: 3. The CDR3 region has the DNA TGCGCCAGCAGCCCTGGACTAGCGGGGGGCAATGAGCAGTTCTTC. It translates to CASSPGLAGGNEQFF.

This chain joins TRBV30 and TRBJ2-5, with 12 bases that match TRBD2. The ends lost 0 bases at V and 5 bases at J; junction bases unmatched: 10. This CDR3 contains 17 residues. Germline CDR1 and CDR2: GTSNPN and SVGIG (reference sequence). The CDR3: CAWSVPASGGAGETQYF. The DNA for the CDR3 is TGTGCCTGGAGTGTACCCGCTAGCGGGGGGGCTGGGGAGACCCAGTACTTC.

The CDR3 nucleotides read TGCAGCGCCCCGGAGGGTGAAGCTTTCTTT. Residues: CSAPEGEAFF. This chain uses TRBV29-1 with TRBJ1-1; D unresolved. This CDR3 is 10 amino acids long. Germline V gene lookup returns CDR1 SQVTM and CDR2 ANQGSEA. V gave up 7 bases and J gave up 7 bases, with 10 bases separating them.

In this sample, this clone turned up once. This chain links TRBV3-1 (or the pseudogene TRBV3-2) with TRBJ2-3; D call uncertain. Trimming cost V 1 base and J 10 bases, with 18 bases left between them. This CDR3 has 15 amino acids. Looked up from germline, CDR1 is LGHDT and CDR2 is YNNKEL (reference sequence). CDR3 bases: TGTGCCAGCAGCCAAGGCTTAGCCGGGTCTGGTGCGCAGTATTTT. Residues: CASSQGLAGSGAQYF.

The rearrangement links TRBV2 to TRBJ2-7; D gene uncertain. Per germline, CDR1 SNHLY and CDR2 FYNNEI. The CDR3 is made up of 12 amino acids. Deletions cut 4 bases from V and 4 bases from J, with 8 bases between. CDR3 region: CASSGLLYEQYF. The DNA for the CDR3 is TGTGCCAGCAGTGGGCTCCTTTACGAGCAGTACTTC.

The V and J genes are TRBV5-4 and TRBJ2-1, with D possibly TRBD2 on 7 matching bases. Germline V gene data show CDR1 as SGHNT and CDR2 as YYREEE (reference sequence). V was shortened by 0 bases and J by 7 bases, with 14 bases between the two germline ends. The CDR3 covers 15 residues. In DNA, the CDR3 is TGTGCCAGCAGCTTGGGGGCGGGGGCCGGTAATGAGCAGTTCTTC. This sequence encodes CASSLGAGAGNEQFF.

Concerning this clone itself: Other nucleotide sequences from this sample produce the same CDR3. V and J are TRBV19 and TRBJ1-1; unclear D gene. Trimming took off 3 bases at V and 6 bases at J, with 8 bases between the two ends. The CDR3 totals 12 residues. The germline gives CDR1 LNHDA, CDR2 SQIVND (reference sequence). The CDR3 nucleotides read TGTGCCAGTAGTATCGGCGGGGCTGAAGCTTTCTTT. Its translation: CASSIGGAEAFF.

The J gene is TRBJ2-3, the V gene TRBV6-5; 11 bases map to TRBD2. Germline values: CDR1 MNHEY, CDR2 SVGAGI. Unmatched junction bases numbered 8, after V lost 5 bases and J lost 7 bases. The CDR3 covers 15 residues. The CDR3 nucleotides read TGTGCCAGCAGTCCTGACCTAGCGGGGGGTAATACGCAGTATTTT. This translates into CASSPDLAGGNTQYF.

This chain uses TRBV30 with TRBJ1-2, with 8 bases lining up with TRBD1. V shed 1 base, J shed 7 bases, and the junction held 5 bases outside the gene matches. Per germline, CDR1 GTSNPN and CDR2 SVGIG (reference sequence). The CDR3 extends over 13 amino acids. Written as DNA, the CDR3 is TGTGCCTGGAGTGGGACAGGGACTCTTGGCTACACCTTC. This encodes CAWSGTGTLGYTF.

The CDR3 DNA reads as TGTGCCAGCAGTCCCAGGGCGGGGCAGTTCACCGGGGAGCTGTTTTTT. Its protein is CASSPRAGQFTGELFF. V and J are TRBV2 and TRBJ2-2, with a tentative D call TRBD2 (6 bases). Deletions cut 5 bases from V and 4 bases from J, with 17 bases between. Germline assignment: CDR1 SNHLY and CDR2 FYNNEI. The CDR3 runs to 16 residues. Full variable domain (rest looked up from reference TRBV2 and TRBJ2-2): EPEVTQTPSHQVTQMGQEVILRCVPISNHLYFYWYRQILGQKVEFLVSFYNNEISEKSEIFDDQFSVERPDGSNFTLKIRSTKLEDSAMYFCASSPRAGQFTGELFFGEGSRLTVL.

The genes are TRBV21-1 and TRBJ1-2; the table's D call, TRBD1, was not checked against the DNA. TRBV21-1 has pseudogene status. This CDR3 contains 12 residues. The CDR3 DNA reads TGTGCCAGCATCGAAACAGGGCTTGGCTACACCTTC. Translating gives CASIETGLGYTF.

V and J are TRBV18 and TRBJ2-6, with TRBD1 matching 8 bases. This CDR3 contains 18 residues. V trimming: 3 bases; J trimming: 4 bases; junction bases outside the gene matches: 11. The germline CDR1 and CDR2 sequences are KGHSH and LQKENI. CDR3 in DNA: TGTGCCAGCTCACCCCAGGGGGCGCAGAAATCCGGGGCCAACGTCCTGACTTTC. Translating it yields CASSPQGAQKSGANVLTF. The variable domain in full, completed from reference TRBV18 and TRBJ2-6, reads NAGVMQNPRHLVRRRGQEARLRCSPMKGHSHVYWYRQLPEEGLKFMVYLQKENIIDESGMPKERFSAEFPKEGPSILRIQQVVRGDSAAYFCASSPQGAQKSGANVLTFGAGSRLTVL.

The chain employs TRBV6-2 or TRBV6-3 and TRBJ1-6, with 9 bases aligning to TRBD1. CDR1 is MNHEY, CDR2 SVGEGT, per germline. Germline trimming cut 5 bases from V and 3 bases from J; bases unmatched to any gene: 11. The CDR3 is made up of 18 amino acids. This chain's CDR3 is CASSIFQQGASYNSPLHF. Written as DNA, the CDR3 is TGTGCCAGCAGTATCTTCCAACAGGGGGCGAGCTATAATTCACCCCTCCACTTT.

V is TRBV15 and J is TRBJ1-5; TRBD1 agrees at 8 bases. CDR1 and CDR2 from the germline V gene are LNHNV and YYDKDF (reference sequence). The CDR3 length is 13 residues. Trimming took 5 bases from V and 5 from J; bases not matched to a gene: 2. The CDR3 bases are TGTGCCACCAGCCCGACAGGGGATCAGCCCCAGCATTTT. Its translation is CATSPTGDQPQHF.

This clone occurred once. This chain uses TRBV9 with TRBJ1-3; D may be TRBD1 (6 bases). CDR3 size: 15 residues. Germline V gene sequence: CDR1 SGDLS, CDR2 YYNGEE. V was pared by 0 bases and J by 4 bases, with 11 bases between. The chain's CDR3 is CASSVGWGTGNTIYF. The CDR3 nucleotides are TGTGCCAGCAGCGTAGGATGGGGGACAGGAAACACCATATATTTT.